Detailed here is one T cell receptor (beta chain). Its antigen is unidentified. Documented time point: pre-sensitization, week 0. Treatment in this sample: therapeutic diphenylcyclopropenone sensitization with weekly scalp DPC. These data are taken from a study of human T cells and chemical hapten exposure. Study-level points and caveats: With regard to DPC sensitization, TCRs above 1 in 1000 frequency did not change.

How the authors handled the data: From approximately 20,000 to 700,000 TCRs were found per sample, with a median of around 100,000. TCRdb reprocessed the RACE reads with MiXCR, giving one entry per CDR3 protein. The V and J calls were not made by the authors but by TCRdb's processing. The sample consists of approximately 260,000 distinct CDR3 sequences, almost 8% of them appearing once. Germline assignment: CDR1 SNHLY and CDR2 FYNNEI. Trimming cost V 5 bases and J 8 bases; bases outside gene matches: 11. This CDR3 region has 16 residues. This chain uses TRBV2 with TRBJ2-2; 10 nucleotides line up with TRBD1. This sample comprised whole blood, obtained in connection with sensitization to the hapten diphenylcyclopropenone (DPC). The source is a man younger than 35 with alopecia areata. Some clones in this sample may be carry-over from other donors' samples. CDR3 in amino acids: CASSRPDRGILGELFF. CDR3 DNA: TGTGCCAGCAGTAGACCGGACAGGGGGATTTTGGGGGAGCTGTTTTTT.